This paragraph reports one TCR beta chain. Its antigen remains unknown. This specimen comes from a study of shared clonotypes between healthy human individuals. It was CD45RO-negative cells, positively selected for CCR7, that made up naive CD8 cells, with terminally differentiated effector memory CD45RA+ cells excluded. Findings of the study overall: Rarefaction indicated that sorted-subset sequencing remained incomplete although depth was large. About 5% of naive CD4 clonotypes were shared across a few donors.

CDR3 size: 15 residues. Germline V gives CDR1 SGHNT, CDR2 YYREEE (reference sequence). J was trimmed by 5 bases and V by 1 base; bases with no gene match: 7. The assay ran at deep level. Several immunoSEQ 96-well plates shared each subset's DNA, each plate a replicate. Sequencing was performed with immunoSEQ multiplex PCR; in TCRdb, only in-frame clones are kept and a portion is missing. The sample carries 800,000 or so clones, 96% recorded once. The rearrangement uses TRBV5-4 and TRBJ2-7, with 9 nucleotides matching TRBD1. The clonotype comes from a man aged 25 to 40 in good health. The material sequenced was naive CD8+ T cells sorted from blood. This chain's CDR3 is CASSLLGQGINEQYF. As DNA, the CDR3 is TGTGCCAGCAGCTTGCTGGGACAGGGTATCAACGAGCAGTACTTC.